This T cell receptor (beta chain) was identified during a study of cytomegalovirus exposure and HLA in healthy donors. Broader study findings: Overall, around 160 TCR beta chains were annotated as cytomegalovirus-associated.

Measured with immunoSEQ multiplex PCR; TCRdb has only the in-frame clones, and not every one. Here the sample spans under 400,000 clones, about nine tenths being singletons. On this clone: What it binds is unknown.

This CDR3 has 14 residues. Trimming stripped 0 bases from V and 6 bases from J, with 12 bases between. Germline CDR1 reads SGHRS; CDR2 reads YFSETQ. The V and J genes are TRBV5-1 and TRBJ1-1; D is unresolved. Sequenced sample: PBMCs. The TCR comes from a woman aged 18-35 years in good health and CMV-seronegative. CDR3 sequence (DNA): TGCGCCAGCAGCTTGGCTCCAGGCTCCTCTGAAGCTTTCTTT. This gives the protein CASSLAPGSSEAFF.